Sequencing of this T cell receptor beta chain was carried out in a study of early T cells in non-severe SARS-CoV-2 infection. Study at large: From unsorted whole blood, bulk RNA was sequenced, and the chains remained unpaired. Study outcomes and limitations: The VDJdb matching leaned toward anti-spike CD8 responses and overlooked private and CD4 specificities.

This clonotype was counted at least ten times. Its antigen is not known. The CDR3 is made up of 18 amino acids. V dropped 2 bases and J dropped 2 bases, with 20 bases sitting between them. From germline, CDR1 is LGHNA and CDR2 YNFKEQ. Each single cDNA molecule received a unique molecular identifier. MiXCR, run by TCRdb on the 5' RACE reads, gives a single entry per CDR3 protein. The sample has 80,000 to 100,000 distinct CDR3 sequences, more than 9% seen once. Material for sequencing was whole blood. The chain has TRBV4-2 and TRBJ2-3; possibly TRBD1 for D (6 bases). This receptor was taken from an adult who was a healthcare worker with PCR-confirmed SARS-CoV-2 infection or an uninfected control (not recorded which). The CDR3 sequence: CASSQMVRNSGDTDTQYF. DNA of the CDR3: TGTGCCAGCAGCCAAATGGTTCGGAACTCAGGGGACACAGATACGCAGTATTTT.